The next 18 T cell receptor beta chains were all read from a single sample in a study of neurological immune-mediated disorders. Via MiXCR, TCRdb re-called the 5' RACE reads, giving one row per CDR3 protein. Of more than 13,000 distinct CDR3 sequences listed, under 8% are singletons. Sequencing used CD8+ T cells from blood. The receptors come from a woman in her forties in good health.

This clonotype was picked up many times. The J gene is TRBJ1-2, the V gene TRBV6-2 or TRBV6-3; possibly TRBD1 for D (5 bases). The CDR3 has 14 amino acids. Germline V lookup: CDR1 MNHEY, CDR2 SVGEGT. V was trimmed by 0 bases and J by 6 bases, leaving 11 bases between them. This CDR3 reads CASSYSWGTDGYTF. The DNA for the CDR3 is TGTGCCAGCAGTTACTCGTGGGGGACGGATGGCTACACCTTC.

This clonotype was seen ten or more times. This sequence joins TRBV14 and TRBJ2-2; D gene ambiguous. V was shortened by 4 bases and J by 1 base, with 10 bases between the two germline ends. CDR1 is SGHDN and CDR2 is FVKESK in the germline V gene. This CDR3 spans 15 amino acids. The CDR3 reads CASSPLWVNTGELFF. The CDR3 DNA reads TGTGCCAGCAGCCCCCTCTGGGTGAACACCGGGGAGCTGTTTTTT.

This clonotype was detected ten times or more. The V call is TRBV20-1, the J call TRBJ2-7; 7 bases are a match to TRBD1. The germline V gene has CDR1 DFQATT and CDR2 SNEGSKA (reference sequence). J was trimmed by 2 bases and V by 5 bases; bases with no gene match: 9. This CDR3 region has 14 residues. CDR3 residues: CSAPDRDRPYEQYF. DNA for the CDR3: TGCAGTGCTCCTGACAGGGACCGACCCTACGAGCAGTACTTC.

This clonotype was counted many times. The chain combines TRBV5-1 with TRBJ2-7; tentatively, D is TRBD2 (6 bases). The CDR3 extends over 12 amino acids. Trimming pared 4 bases from V and 3 bases from J, leaving 8 bases between. Germline CDR1 reads SGHRS; CDR2 reads YFSETQ. The CDR3 reads CASSPTSYEQYF. The CDR3 DNA reads as TGCGCCAGCAGCCCGACTAGCTACGAGCAGTACTTC.

Ten or more counts support this clonotype. V is TRBV2 and J is TRBJ2-2, with D possibly TRBD2 on 6 matching bases. Germline V gene lookup returns CDR1 SNHLY and CDR2 FYNNEI. Trimming shortened V by 7 bases and J by 1 base, and 13 bases separated the two germline ends. This CDR3 is built from 15 residues. CDR3 in DNA: TGTGCCAGCAAAGGTGCGGGGATGAACACCGGGGAGCTGTTTTTT. Its protein product is CASKGAGMNTGELFF.

The rearrangement uses TRBV28 and TRBJ2-5, with 7 bases fitting TRBD1. This CDR3 spans 14 amino acids. Germline assignment: CDR1 MDHEN and CDR2 SYDVKM. V lost 10 bases to trimming and J lost 5 bases; unmatched junction nucleotides: 13. The CDR3 is CAISRTDRWETQYF. CDR3 coding DNA: TGTGCCATCAGCAGAACGGACAGGTGGGAGACCCAGTACTTC.

This clonotype was picked up many times. This sequence joins TRBV28 and TRBJ2-5; TRBD1 or TRBD2 may be the D gene (5 bases each). The CDR3 is 12 amino acids. In germline, CDR1 is MDHEN, CDR2 SYDVKM. The V end was cut by 5 bases, the J end by 6 bases, with 10 bases between. CDR3 protein: CASSPREKTQYF. DNA for the CDR3: TGTGCCAGCAGTCCCAGGGAGAAGACCCAGTACTTC. Looking up the rest from reference TRBV28 and TRBJ2-5 gives the full variable domain: DVKVTQSSRYLVKRTGEKVFLECVQDMDHENMFWYRQDPGLGLRLIYFSYDVKMKEKGDIPEGYSVSREKKERFSLILESASTNQTSMYLCASSPREKTQYFGPGTRLLVL.

This clonotype has at least ten counts. The V gene is TRBV27, the J gene TRBJ1-5, with 8 bases matching TRBD1. V lost 6 bases to trimming and J lost 4 bases; unmatched junction nucleotides: 11. CDR3 length equals 16 residues. Germline assignment: CDR1 MNHEY and CDR2 SMNVEV (reference sequence). The CDR3 protein is CASSPRVGQENQPQHF. The CDR3 DNA reads TGTGCCAGCAGCCCGAGGGTGGGACAGGAAAATCAGCCCCAGCATTTT.

This clonotype was seen many times. As DNA, the CDR3 is TGTGCCAGCAGCTTGCGTCGGTCTACGGCGGGGGGGCCGACCGGGGAGCTGTTTTTT. It translates to CASSLRRSTAGGPTGELFF. The rearrangement joins TRBV7-6 to TRBJ2-2; 9 bases align to TRBD2. CDR1 is SGHVS, CDR2 FNYEAQ, per germline. The V and J ends lost 3 bases and 5 bases, in that order; junction bases with no gene match: 16. The CDR3 extends over 19 amino acids.

This clonotype was picked up many times. The chain joins TRBV30 to TRBJ1-4, with 9 bases that match TRBD1. In germline, CDR1 is GTSNPN, CDR2 SVGIG (reference sequence). V was pared by 3 bases and J by 8 bases, with 4 bases of the junction left unmatched. The CDR3 loop spans 13 amino acids. The CDR3 sequence is CAWSIGQGEKLFF. The CDR3, as DNA: TGTGCCTGGAGCATCGGACAGGGGGAAAAACTGTTTTTT. The full variable domain, its missing parts supplied by reference TRBV30 and TRBJ1-4, is SQTIHQWPATLVQPVGSPLSLECTVEGTSNPNLYWYRQAAGRGLQLLFYSVGIGQISSEVPQNLSASRPQDRQFILSSKKLLLSDSGFYLCAWSIGQGEKLFFGSGTQLSVL.

The chain has TRBV10-3 and TRBJ2-3; 9 bases fit TRBD2. Trimming removed 8 bases from V and 5 bases from J; junction bases left unmatched: 14. The germline V gene encodes CDR1 ENHRY and CDR2 SYGVKD. This CDR3 spans 16 amino acids. The CDR3 here is CAIGRGAGGRKDTQYF. In nucleotides, the CDR3 is TGTGCCATCGGCCGAGGCGCGGGGGGGCGTAAAGATACGCAGTATTTT.

There are many counts of this clonotype. The chain joins TRBV11-2 to TRBJ2-3, with D uncertain. The V and J ends lost 2 bases and 4 bases respectively, with 4 bases between them. This CDR3 is built from 12 residues. The germline CDR1 and CDR2 sequences are SGHAT and FQNNGV. The CDR3 here is CASSLKPDTQYF. CDR3 nucleotide sequence: TGTGCCAGCAGCTTAAAGCCAGATACGCAGTATTTT.

This clonotype appeared many times. This chain connects TRBV15 to TRBJ2-2; TRBD2 is a possible D gene (6 bases). The ends were cut back, 5 bases at V and 1 base at J, with 11 bases in the middle. CDR1 is LNHNV, CDR2 YYDKDF, per germline (reference sequence). This CDR3 is built from 15 residues. CDR3 sequence: CATSGGDGNTGELFF. DNA for the CDR3: TGTGCCACCAGCGGCGGGGACGGGAACACCGGGGAGCTGTTTTTT.

The chain joins TRBV28 to TRBJ2-2, with D maybe TRBD1 (6 bases). V lost 5 bases and J 4 bases, leaving 8 bases between the germline ends. CDR1 and CDR2 from the germline V gene are MDHEN and SYDVKM. The CDR3 loop spans 13 amino acids. The CDR3 loop is CASSAQGTGELFF. The CDR3, as DNA: TGTGCCAGCAGTGCACAGGGCACCGGGGAGCTGTTTTTT. Full variable domain (remainder filled in from reference TRBV28 and TRBJ2-2): DVKVTQSSRYLVKRTGEKVFLECVQDMDHENMFWYRQDPGLGLRLIYFSYDVKMKEKGDIPEGYSVSREKKERFSLILESASTNQTSMYLCASSAQGTGELFFGEGSRLTVL.

This clonotype was recorded many times. The V call is TRBV4-1, the J call TRBJ2-3; TRBD1 aligns across 7 bases. Germline V gene data show CDR1 as MGHRA and CDR2 as YSYEKL. This CDR3 region has 14 residues. The trim removed 4 bases at V and 2 bases at J, leaving 3 bases unmatched. CDR3 nucleotides: TGCGCCAGCAGCCCCGGACAGGCCACAGATACGCAGTATTTT. Protein sequence: CASSPGQATDTQYF.

This clonotype was observed many times. The rearrangement joins TRBV29-1 to TRBJ2-7; either TRBD1 or TRBD2 may supply D (5 bases each). Between the trimmed V and J ends, which lost 7 bases and 2 bases, there was a span of 12 bases. The CDR3 is made up of 12 amino acids. The germline gives CDR1 SQVTM, CDR2 ANQGSEA. CDR3 region: CSAGDGPYEQYF. In DNA, the CDR3 is TGCAGCGCCGGGGACGGCCCCTACGAGCAGTACTTC.

The sample holds many counts of this clonotype. The V and J genes are TRBV4-1 and TRBJ1-1; D is unresolved. The CDR3 consists of 12 residues. V dropped 8 bases and J dropped 0 bases, with 7 bases sitting between them. Germline loops: CDR1 MGHRA, CDR2 YSYEKL. CDR3 in DNA: TGCGCCAGCGGATTTATGAACACTGAAGCTTTCTTT. It is translated as CASGFMNTEAFF.

This clonotype showed up many times. A read error may account for a junction end that differs from germline. The chain employs TRBV28 and TRBJ1-2, with D perhaps TRBD1 (6 bases). There are 12 residues in the CDR3. Germline CDR1 reads MDHEN; CDR2 reads SYDVKM. The chain's CDR3 is CASSLPRGGNFF. The CDR3 nucleotides are TGTGCCAGCAGTTTACCCAGGGGAGGTAACTTCTTC.